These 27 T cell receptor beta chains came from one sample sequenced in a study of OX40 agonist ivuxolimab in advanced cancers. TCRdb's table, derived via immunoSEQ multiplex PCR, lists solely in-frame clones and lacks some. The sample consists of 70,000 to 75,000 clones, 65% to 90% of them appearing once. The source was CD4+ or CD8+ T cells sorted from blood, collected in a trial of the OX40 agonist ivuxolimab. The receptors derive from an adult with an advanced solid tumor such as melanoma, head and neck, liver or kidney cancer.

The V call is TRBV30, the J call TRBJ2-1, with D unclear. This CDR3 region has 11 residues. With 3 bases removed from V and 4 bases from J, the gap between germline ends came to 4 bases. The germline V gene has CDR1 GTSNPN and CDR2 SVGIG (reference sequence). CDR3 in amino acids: CAWSEYNEQFF. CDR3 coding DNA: TGTGCCTGGAGCGAGTACAATGAGCAGTTCTTC.

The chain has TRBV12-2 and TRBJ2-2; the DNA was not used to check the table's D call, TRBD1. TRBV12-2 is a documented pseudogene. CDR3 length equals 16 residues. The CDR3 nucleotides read TGTGCAAGTCGCAATCCTCGACAGGGAAACACCGGGGAGCTGTTTTTT. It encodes CASRNPRQGNTGELFF.

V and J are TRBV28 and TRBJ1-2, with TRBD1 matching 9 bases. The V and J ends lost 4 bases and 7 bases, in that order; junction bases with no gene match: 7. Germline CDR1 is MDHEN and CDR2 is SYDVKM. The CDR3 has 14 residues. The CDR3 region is CASSSGQGRSGYTF. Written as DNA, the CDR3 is TGTGCCAGCAGTTCCGGACAGGGGCGGAGTGGCTACACCTTC.

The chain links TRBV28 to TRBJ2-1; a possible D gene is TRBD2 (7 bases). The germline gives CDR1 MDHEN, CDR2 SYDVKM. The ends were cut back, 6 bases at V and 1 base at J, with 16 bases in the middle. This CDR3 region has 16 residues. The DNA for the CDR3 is TGTGCCAGCAGCGGCCGGGGGGCCAGATCCTACAATGAGCAGTTCTTC. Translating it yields CASSGRGARSYNEQFF.

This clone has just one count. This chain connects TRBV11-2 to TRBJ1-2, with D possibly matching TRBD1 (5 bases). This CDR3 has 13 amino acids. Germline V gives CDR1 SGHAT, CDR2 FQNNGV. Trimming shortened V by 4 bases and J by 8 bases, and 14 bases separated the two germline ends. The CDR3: CASSSLWTTGYTF. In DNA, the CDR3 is TGTGCCAGCAGCTCCCTTTGGACAACCGGCTACACCTTC. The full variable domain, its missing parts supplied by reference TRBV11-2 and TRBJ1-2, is EAGVAQSPRYKIIEKRQSVAFWCNPISGHATLYWYQQILGQGPKLLIQFQNNGVVDDSQLPKDRFSAERLKGVDSTLKIQPAKLEDSAVYLCASSSLWTTGYTFGSGTRLTVV.

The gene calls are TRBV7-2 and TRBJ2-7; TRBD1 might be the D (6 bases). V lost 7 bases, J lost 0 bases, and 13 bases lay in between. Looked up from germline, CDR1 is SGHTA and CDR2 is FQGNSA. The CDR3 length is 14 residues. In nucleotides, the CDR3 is TGTGCCAGCACCTTTGGGGGCAGCTCCTACGAGCAGTACTTC. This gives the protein CASTFGGSSYEQYF.

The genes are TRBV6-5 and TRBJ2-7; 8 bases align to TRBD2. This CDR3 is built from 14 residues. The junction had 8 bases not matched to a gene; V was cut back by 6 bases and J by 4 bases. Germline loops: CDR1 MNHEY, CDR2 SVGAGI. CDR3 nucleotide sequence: TGTGCCAGCAGCGAAAGCGGGAGAACTTACGAGCAGTACTTC. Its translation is CASSESGRTYEQYF.

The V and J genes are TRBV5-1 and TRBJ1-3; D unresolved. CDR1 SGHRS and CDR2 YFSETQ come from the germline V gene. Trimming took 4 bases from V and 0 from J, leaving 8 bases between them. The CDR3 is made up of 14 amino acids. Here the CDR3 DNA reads TGCGCCAGCAGCCCGGGGTTCTCTGGAAACACCATATATTTT. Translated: CASSPGFSGNTIYF.

The CDR3 protein is CASGASGSADTQYF. CDR3 nucleotides: TGCGCCAGCGGCGCTAGCGGGAGTGCAGATACGCAGTATTTT. The rearrangement uses TRBV10-1 and TRBJ2-3; TRBD2 agrees at 10 bases. Germline loops: CDR1 WNHNN, CDR2 SYGVQD (reference sequence). V gave up 8 bases and J gave up 4 bases; unmatched junction bases: 6. The CDR3 length is 14 residues.

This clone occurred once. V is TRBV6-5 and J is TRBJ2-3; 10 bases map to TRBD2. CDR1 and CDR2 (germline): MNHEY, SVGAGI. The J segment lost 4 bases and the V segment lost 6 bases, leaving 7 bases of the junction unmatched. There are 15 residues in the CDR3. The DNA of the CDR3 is TGTGCCAGCAGACCTAGCGGGGGAGGCCCAGATACGCAGTATTTT. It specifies CASRPSGGGPDTQYF.

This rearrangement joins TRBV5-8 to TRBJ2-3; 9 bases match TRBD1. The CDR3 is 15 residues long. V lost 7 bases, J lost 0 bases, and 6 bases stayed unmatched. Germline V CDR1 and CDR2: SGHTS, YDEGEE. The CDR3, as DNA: TGTGCCAGCGGAACCGGGACAGGGAGCACAGATACGCAGTATTTT. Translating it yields CASGTGTGSTDTQYF.

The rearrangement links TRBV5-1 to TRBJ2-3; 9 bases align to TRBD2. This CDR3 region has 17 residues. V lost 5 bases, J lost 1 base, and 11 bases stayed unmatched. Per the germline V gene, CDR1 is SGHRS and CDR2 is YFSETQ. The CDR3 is CASSRNSGGLRTDTQYF. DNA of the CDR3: TGCGCCAGCAGTCGGAATAGCGGGGGCCTTCGCACAGATACGCAGTATTTT.

The CDR3: CASSLSGASNQPQHF. The CDR3, as DNA: TGTGCCAGCAGCCTCTCAGGGGCTAGCAATCAGCCCCAGCATTTT. J is TRBJ1-5 and V is TRBV6-5; weak D call: TRBD1 (6 bases). V lost 6 bases to trimming and J lost 0 bases, with 12 bases between them. This CDR3 spans 15 amino acids. Germline V gene lookup returns CDR1 MNHEY and CDR2 SVGAGI.

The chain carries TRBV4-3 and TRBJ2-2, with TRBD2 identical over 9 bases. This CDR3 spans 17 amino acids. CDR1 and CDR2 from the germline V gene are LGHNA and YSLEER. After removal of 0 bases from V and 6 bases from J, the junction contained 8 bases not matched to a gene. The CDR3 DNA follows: TGCGCCAGCAGCCAAGAAGGCGGGAGGGTCTTGGCCGGGGAGCTGTTTTTT. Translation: CASSQEGGRVLAGELFF.

DNA of the CDR3: TGTGCCAGCAGGGGGCGGGACAGGGATAACGAGCAGTACTTC. Amino acids: CASRGRDRDNEQYF. V and J are TRBV27 and TRBJ2-7; 9 bases are shared with TRBD1. Germline V gene data show CDR1 as MNHEY and CDR2 as SMNVEV (reference sequence). The CDR3 covers 14 residues. With 6 bases clipped from V and 5 bases from J, the junction kept 8 bases outside the gene matches.

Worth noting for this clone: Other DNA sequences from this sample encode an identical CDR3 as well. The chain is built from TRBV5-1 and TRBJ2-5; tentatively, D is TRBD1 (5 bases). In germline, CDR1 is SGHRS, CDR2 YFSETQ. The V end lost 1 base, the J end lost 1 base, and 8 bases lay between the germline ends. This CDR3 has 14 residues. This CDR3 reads CASSLRGSQETQYF. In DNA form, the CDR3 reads TGCGCCAGCAGCTTGAGGGGCAGCCAAGAGACCCAGTACTTC.

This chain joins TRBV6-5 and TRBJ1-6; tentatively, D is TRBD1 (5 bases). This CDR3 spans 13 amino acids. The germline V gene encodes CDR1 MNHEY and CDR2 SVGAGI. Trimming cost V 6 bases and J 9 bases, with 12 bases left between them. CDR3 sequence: CASRDPRVSPLHF. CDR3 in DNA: TGTGCCAGCAGAGACCCCAGGGTTTCACCCCTCCACTTT.

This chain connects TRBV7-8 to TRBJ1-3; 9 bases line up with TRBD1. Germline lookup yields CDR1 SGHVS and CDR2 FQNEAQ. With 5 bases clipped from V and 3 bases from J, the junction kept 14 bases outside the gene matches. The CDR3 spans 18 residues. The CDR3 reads CASSGGSRQGVYGNTIYF. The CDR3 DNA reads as TGTGCCAGCAGCGGCGGATCGCGACAGGGGGTTTATGGAAACACCATATATTTT.

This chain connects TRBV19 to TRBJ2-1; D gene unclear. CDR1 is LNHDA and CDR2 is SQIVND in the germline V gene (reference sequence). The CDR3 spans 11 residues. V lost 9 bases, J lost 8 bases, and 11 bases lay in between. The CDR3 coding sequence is TGTGCCAGCCAGGCCCGCTATGAGCAGTTCTTC. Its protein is CASQARYEQFF.

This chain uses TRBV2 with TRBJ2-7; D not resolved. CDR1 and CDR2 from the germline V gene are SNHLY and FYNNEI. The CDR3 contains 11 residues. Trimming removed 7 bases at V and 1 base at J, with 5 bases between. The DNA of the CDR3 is TGTGCCAGCATCGTGTCCTACGAGCAGTACTTC. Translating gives CASIVSYEQYF.

CDR3 in DNA: TGTGCCAGCAGCTTAGTAGGGGAAGCTTTCTTT. Translation gives CASSLVGEAFF. This chain connects TRBV7-9 to TRBJ1-1; D unresolved. The CDR3 length is 11 residues. The germline CDR1 and CDR2 sequences are SEHNR and FQNEAQ (reference sequence). Between the trimmed V and J ends, which lost 1 base and 8 bases, there was a span of 5 bases.

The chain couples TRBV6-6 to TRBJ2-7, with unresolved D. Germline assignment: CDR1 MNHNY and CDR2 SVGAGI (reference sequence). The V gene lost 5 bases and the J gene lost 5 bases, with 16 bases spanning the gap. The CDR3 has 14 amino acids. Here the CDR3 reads CASSPRYTRDEQYF. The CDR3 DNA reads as TGTGCCAGCAGTCCACGATACACCCGGGACGAGCAGTACTTC.

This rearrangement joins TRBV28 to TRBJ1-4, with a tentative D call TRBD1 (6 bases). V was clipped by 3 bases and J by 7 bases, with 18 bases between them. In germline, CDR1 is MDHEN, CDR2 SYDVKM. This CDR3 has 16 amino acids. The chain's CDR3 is CASSFKGGPLGEKLFF. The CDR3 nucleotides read TGTGCCAGCAGTTTTAAAGGGGGGCCACTCGGTGAAAAACTGTTTTTT. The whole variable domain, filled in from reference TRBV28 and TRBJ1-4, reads DVKVTQSSRYLVKRTGEKVFLECVQDMDHENMFWYRQDPGLGLRLIYFSYDVKMKEKGDIPEGYSVSREKKERFSLILESASTNQTSMYLCASSFKGGPLGEKLFFGSGTQLSVL.

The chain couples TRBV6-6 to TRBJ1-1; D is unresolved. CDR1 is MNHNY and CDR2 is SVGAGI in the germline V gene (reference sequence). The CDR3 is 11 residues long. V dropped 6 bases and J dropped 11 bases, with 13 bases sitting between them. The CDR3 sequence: CASRGSQAAFF. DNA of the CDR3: TGTGCCAGCAGGGGGAGCCAGGCGGCTTTCTTT.

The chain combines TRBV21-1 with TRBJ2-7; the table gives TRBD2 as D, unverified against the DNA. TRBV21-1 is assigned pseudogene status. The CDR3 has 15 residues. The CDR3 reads CASSSKRGGAYEQYF. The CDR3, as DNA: TGTGCCAGCAGCTCAAAGAGAGGGGGGGCCTACGAGCAGTACTTC.

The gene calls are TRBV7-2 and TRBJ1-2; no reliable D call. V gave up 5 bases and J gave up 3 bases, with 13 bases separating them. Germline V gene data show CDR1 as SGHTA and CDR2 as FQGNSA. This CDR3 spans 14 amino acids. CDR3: CASSLSRQDYGYTF. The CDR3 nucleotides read TGTGCCAGCAGCCTTAGTAGGCAGGACTATGGCTACACCTTC. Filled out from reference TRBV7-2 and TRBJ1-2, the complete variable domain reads GAGVSQSPSNKVTEKGKDVELRCDPISGHTALYWYRQSLGQGLEFLIYFQGNSAPDKSGLPSDRFSAERTGGSVSTLTIQRTQQEDSAVYLCASSLSRQDYGYTFGSGTRLTVV.

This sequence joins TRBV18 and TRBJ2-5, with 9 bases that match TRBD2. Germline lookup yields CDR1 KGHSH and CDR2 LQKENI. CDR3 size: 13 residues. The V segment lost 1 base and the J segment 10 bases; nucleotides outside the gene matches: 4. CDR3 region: CASSPLAGEDQYF. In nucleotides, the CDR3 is TGTGCCAGCTCACCACTAGCGGGAGAGGACCAGTACTTC.